Presented here are 19 T cell receptor beta chains from one specimen sequenced in a study of identical twins. Each CDR3 protein is one row after TCRdb ran MiXCR on the 5' RACE reads. The sample has 1.5 million to 2 million distinct CDR3 sequences; 25% to 35% are singletons. The sample consisted of cord blood. Source of these receptors: a newborn girl in good health.

There are a few counts of this clonotype. The chain uses TRBV9 and TRBJ2-7; 10 bases align to TRBD1. The germline CDR1 and CDR2 sequences are SGDLS and YYNGEE. V was clipped by 4 bases and J by 3 bases; unmatched bases: 7. The CDR3 has 15 residues. CDR3 DNA sequence: TGTGCCAGCAGCCCGGGACAGGGGAGCTACTACGAGCAGTACTTC. Its protein is CASSPGQGSYYEQYF.

Many counts were recorded for this clonotype. The DNA for the CDR3 is TGTGCCAGCAGTTTGGGCAGCTTCGAGCAGTACTTC. Its translation is CASSLGSFEQYF. The V and J genes are TRBV12-3 or TRBV12-4 and TRBJ2-7; D is unclear. Trimming pared 3 bases from V and 6 bases from J, leaving 9 bases between. CDR3 length: 12 amino acids.

In nucleotides, the CDR3 is TGTGCCAGCTCACCACAATTAGGGATCGACAGGGGCGATAATAATGAGCAGTTCTTC. It encodes CASSPQLGIDRGDNNEQFF. The chain employs TRBV18 and TRBJ2-1, with 8 bases that match TRBD1. CDR1 is KGHSH, CDR2 LQKENI, per germline. Germline trimming cut 1 base from V and 7 bases from J; bases unmatched to any gene: 18. The CDR3 covers 19 residues.

This clonotype was detected a few times. This rearrangement joins TRBV25-1 to TRBJ2-1; TRBD2 might be the D (6 bases). Trimming left V 4 bases short and J 2 bases short, with 15 bases between. CDR3 size: 16 residues. Per the germline V gene, CDR1 is MGHDK and CDR2 is SYGVNS. DNA of the CDR3: TGTGCCAGCAGTGGGAGGCGGGATTTTCCCTACAATGAGCAGTTCTTC. Encoded protein: CASSGRRDFPYNEQFF. The variable domain in full, completed from reference TRBV25-1 and TRBJ2-1, reads EADIYQTPRYLVIGTGKKITLECSQTMGHDKMYWYQQDPGMELHLIHYSYGVNSTEKGDLSSESTVSRIRTEHFPLTLESARPSHTSQYLCASSGRRDFPYNEQFFGPGTRLTVL.

The genes are TRBV20-1 and TRBJ2-1; no clear D. The length of the CDR3 is 12 residues. Germline V gives CDR1 DFQATT, CDR2 SNEGSKA (reference sequence). The V gene lost 0 bases and the J gene lost 7 bases, with 7 bases spanning the gap. CDR3 region: CSARDLKNEQFF. In DNA form, the CDR3 reads TGCAGTGCTAGAGATTTGAAGAATGAGCAGTTCTTC.

This chain uses TRBV20-1 with TRBJ1-2; no clear D gene. The V gene's germline CDR1 is DFQATT and CDR2 SNEGSKA (reference sequence). There are 13 residues in the CDR3. Trimming removed 3 bases at V and 4 bases at J, with 12 bases between. CDR3 protein: CSASTGVAYGYTF. CDR3 nucleotide sequence: TGCAGTGCTAGTACTGGGGTGGCCTATGGCTACACCTTC.

About this clonotype itself: This CDR3 fails to terminate in the conserved phenylalanine or tryptophan, so it likely reflects a read error. This chain links TRBV20-1 with TRBJ1-5; the D is unclear. V shed 6 bases and J shed 3 bases, with 15 bases lying between them. Germline V lookup: CDR1 DFQATT, CDR2 SNEGSKA (reference sequence). This CDR3 is 14 amino acids long. The CDR3: CSAKQHIYNQPQHS. The DNA for the CDR3 is TGCAGTGCAAAACAGCATATCTACAATCAGCCCCAGCATTCT.

The chain joins TRBV9 to TRBJ2-5; 9 bases are a match to TRBD1. Germline lookup yields CDR1 SGDLS and CDR2 YYNGEE. CDR3 length equals 16 residues. J gave up 4 bases and V 4 bases, and 11 bases lay outside the gene matches. The CDR3 here is CASSITTGGGRETQYF. As DNA, the CDR3 is TGTGCCAGCAGCATAACGACAGGGGGTGGTAGAGAGACCCAGTACTTC. The full variable domain, rest sourced from reference TRBV9 and TRBJ2-5, is DSGVTQTPKHLITATGQRVTLRCSPRSGDLSVYWYQQSLDQGLQFLIQYYNGEERAKGNILERFSAQQFPDLHSELNLSSLELGDSALYFCASSITTGGGRETQYFGPGTRLLVL.

This clonotype came up a few times. This chain uses TRBV12-5 with TRBJ2-3; TRBD2 might be the D (6 bases). The CDR3 is 17 residues long. Deletions cut 1 base from V and 0 bases from J, with 14 bases between. Germline V gives CDR1 LGHNT, CDR2 FRNRAP. CDR3 residues: CASGLALGGWSTDTQYF. For the CDR3, the DNA is TGTGCTAGTGGTTTGGCGCTCGGGGGTTGGAGCACAGATACGCAGTATTTT.

This clonotype has only a few counts. V is TRBV5-4 and J is TRBJ2-2; TRBD1 is a possible D gene (5 bases). The CDR3 is 16 amino acids. CDR1 is SGHNT, CDR2 YYREEE, per germline (reference sequence). Trimming stripped 1 base from V and 6 bases from J, with 16 bases between. The CDR3 spells CASSLWATRVPGELFF. The CDR3 DNA reads TGTGCCAGCAGCTTGTGGGCAACCAGGGTCCCCGGGGAGCTGTTTTTT.

This clonotype was found a few times. This sequence joins TRBV9 and TRBJ2-1; 7 bases are shared with TRBD2. This CDR3 spans 15 amino acids. Germline V gives CDR1 SGDLS, CDR2 YYNGEE. V dropped 4 bases and J dropped 7; count of bases not matched to a gene: 11. The CDR3 sequence is CASSPQATSVNEQFF. CDR3 DNA: TGTGCCAGCAGCCCCCAAGCAACTAGCGTGAATGAGCAGTTCTTC.

This clonotype was counted between two and nine times. The chain carries TRBV7-8 and TRBJ2-3, with D maybe TRBD2 (5 bases). The CDR3 totals 16 residues. Germline CDR1 is SGHVS and CDR2 is FQNEAQ. V shed 2 bases and J shed 2 bases, with 14 bases lying between them. In DNA form, the CDR3 reads TGTGCCAGCAGCTTAAGTGCTAGCCCCCTCACAGATACGCAGTATTTT. Translated: CASSLSASPLTDTQYF.

The chain carries TRBV12-3 or TRBV12-4 and TRBJ1-4; D unclear. V lost 5 bases to trimming and J lost 5 bases, with 12 bases between them. This CDR3 has 14 residues. The CDR3 here is CASSPRALNEKLFF. The CDR3 coding sequence is TGTGCCAGCAGTCCCCGGGCGCTGAATGAAAAACTGTTTTTT.

There are many counts of this clonotype. The V and J genes are TRBV27 and TRBJ2-7; tentative D call: TRBD1 (6 bases). Germline V gene data show CDR1 as MNHEY and CDR2 as SMNVEV (reference sequence). This CDR3 is 14 amino acids long. Trimming cost V 6 bases and J 2 bases, with 14 bases left between them. CDR3: CASSLRDTTYEQYF. CDR3 sequence (DNA): TGTGCCAGCAGCCTCCGGGACACCACCTACGAGCAGTACTTC.

This clonotype was seen a handful of times. The chain joins TRBV9 to TRBJ2-7; D might be TRBD1 (5 bases). V lost 0 bases and J 4 bases, leaving 14 bases between the germline ends. The CDR3 length is 15 residues. Germline CDR1 SGDLS, CDR2 YYNGEE. The CDR3, as DNA: TGTGCCAGCAGCGTAGGGTTGGGGCCGACATACGAGCAGTACTTC. As protein: CASSVGLGPTYEQYF.

Worth noting for this clonotype: In this CDR3 the conserved last residue, phenylalanine or tryptophan, is missing, so a read error is likely. The genes are TRBV28 and TRBJ1-5; D gene ambiguous. V was clipped by 1 base and J by 1 base, with 2 bases between them. The CDR3 sequence is 13 residues long. Germline lookup yields CDR1 MDHEN and CDR2 SYDVKM. The CDR3 sequence is CASSLYSNQPQHV. Written as DNA, the CDR3 is TGTGCCAGCAGTTTATACAGCAATCAGCCCCAGCATGTT.

This rearrangement joins TRBV28 to TRBJ2-4, with D possibly TRBD2 on 5 matching bases. Germline CDR1 reads MDHEN; CDR2 reads SYDVKM. V lost 2 bases to trimming and J lost 4 bases, with 15 bases between them. The CDR3 sequence is 16 residues long. CDR3 coding DNA: TGTGCCAGCAGTTTAGGAACTAAGGACTGGAAAAACATTCAGTACTTC. Its protein product is CASSLGTKDWKNIQYF.

The J gene is TRBJ2-7, the V gene TRBV12-3 or TRBV12-4; 9 bases line up with TRBD1. Trimming at V came to 3 bases and at J to 4 bases, leaving 7 bases not matched to a gene. CDR3 length: 15 amino acids. CDR3 amino acids: CASSLDRGRPYEQYF. CDR3 nucleotides: TGTGCCAGCAGTTTGGACAGGGGTCGCCCGTACGAGCAGTACTTC.

This chain links TRBV25-1 with TRBJ1-2, with D perhaps TRBD1 (5 bases). The germline V gene encodes CDR1 MGHDK and CDR2 SYGVNS. CDR3 length: 13 amino acids. V was pared by 7 bases and J by 2 bases, with 11 bases between. The CDR3 DNA reads TGTGCCAGCAACCCCCAGGGAAACTATGGCTACACCTTC. It specifies CASNPQGNYGYTF.